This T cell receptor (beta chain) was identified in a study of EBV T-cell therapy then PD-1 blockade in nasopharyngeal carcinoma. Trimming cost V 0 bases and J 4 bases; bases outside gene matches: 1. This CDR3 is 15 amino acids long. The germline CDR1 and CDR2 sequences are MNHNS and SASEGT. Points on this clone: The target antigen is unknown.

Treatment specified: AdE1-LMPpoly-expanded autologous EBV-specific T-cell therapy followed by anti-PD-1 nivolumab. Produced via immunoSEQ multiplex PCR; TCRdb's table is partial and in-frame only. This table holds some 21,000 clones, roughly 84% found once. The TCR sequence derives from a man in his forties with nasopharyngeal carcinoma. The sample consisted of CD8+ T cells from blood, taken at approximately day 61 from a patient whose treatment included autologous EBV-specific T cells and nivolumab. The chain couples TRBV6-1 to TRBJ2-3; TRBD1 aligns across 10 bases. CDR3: CASSEATGGSDTQYF. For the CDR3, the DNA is TGTGCCAGCAGTGAAGCGACAGGGGGCTCAGATACGCAGTATTTT.